The 23 T cell receptor beta chains presented below share a single source sample, sequenced in a study of shared clonotypes between healthy human individuals. The data were produced by immunoSEQ multiplex PCR, yet TCRdb's version contains in-frame clones alone and is incomplete. The table includes about 470,000 clones, about 76% detected once. The specimen sequenced was PBMCs. The receptors come from a woman aged 40 to 49 in good health. Some clones in this sample may be carry-over from other donors' samples.

There are a few counts of this clone. The rearrangement joins TRBV27 to TRBJ2-7; the D gene is possibly TRBD1 (5 bases). Trimming stripped 0 bases from V and 2 bases from J, with 14 bases between. The CDR3 has 16 residues. Germline loops: CDR1 MNHEY, CDR2 SMNVEV (reference sequence). The CDR3 spells CASSLSLLGRAYEQYF. CDR3 DNA sequence: TGTGCCAGCAGTTTATCCCTGCTTGGCAGGGCCTACGAGCAGTACTTC.

J is TRBJ1-6 and V is TRBV2; no definite D call. The germline V and J ends were trimmed by 7 bases and 5 bases, with 15 bases remaining between them. There are 15 residues in the CDR3. Germline lookup yields CDR1 SNHLY and CDR2 FYNNEI. The DNA of the CDR3 is TGTGCCAGCAAGAGCAGCGGGCAGAATAATTCACCCCTCCACTTT. Its protein is CASKSSGQNNSPLHF.

There are many counts of this clone. Written as DNA, the CDR3 is TGTGCCAGCAGCCGGACTAGAATATACCTCGATGAGCAGTTCTTC. This encodes CASSRTRIYLDEQFF. The chain is built from TRBV6-6 and TRBJ2-1; TRBD2 agrees at 7 bases. Per germline, CDR1 MNHNY and CDR2 SVGAGI (reference sequence). This CDR3 spans 15 amino acids. V lost 6 bases to trimming and J lost 8 bases; unmatched junction nucleotides: 13.

The V and J genes are TRBV6-6 and TRBJ2-7; 10 nucleotides match TRBD2. Trimming at V came to 0 bases and at J to 3 bases, leaving 2 bases not matched to a gene. Per germline, CDR1 MNHNY and CDR2 SVGAGI (reference sequence). The CDR3 has 15 residues. The CDR3 DNA reads as TGTGCCAGCAGTTACTCTAGCGGGAGGAACTACGAGCAGTACTTC. Encoded protein: CASSYSSGRNYEQYF.

The chain links TRBV19 to TRBJ2-2; D is unresolved. V gave up 3 bases and J gave up 6 bases, with 5 bases separating them. Germline CDR1 reads LNHDA; CDR2 reads SQIVND (reference sequence). This CDR3 is 12 amino acids long. The CDR3 protein is CASSIRAGELFF. The CDR3 DNA sequence: TGTGCCAGTAGTATTCGGGCCGGGGAGCTGTTTTTT.

This clone occurred once. V is TRBV5-4 and J is TRBJ2-1; 10 bases agree with TRBD2. The CDR3 runs to 17 residues. Germline lookup yields CDR1 SGHNT and CDR2 YYREEE (reference sequence). The ends lost 4 bases at V and 1 base at J; junction bases unmatched: 8. CDR3 in amino acids: CASSLGLAAASYNEQFF. The CDR3 DNA sequence: TGTGCCAGCAGCCTTGGACTAGCGGCTGCATCCTACAATGAGCAGTTCTTC.

This chain's CDR3 is CASSLVLAGGIDEQYF. The CDR3 DNA is TGTGCCAGCAGCTTAGTCCTAGCGGGAGGTATCGACGAGCAGTACTTC. The gene calls are TRBV7-2 and TRBJ2-7; TRBD2 aligns across 11 bases. V lost 1 base, J lost 5 bases, and 7 bases stayed unmatched. CDR3 length equals 16 residues. From germline, CDR1 is SGHTA and CDR2 FQGNSA.

This rearrangement joins TRBV19 to TRBJ2-1; 8 bases line up with TRBD1. V lost 4 bases and J lost 9; bases outside the gene matches: 8. Per germline, CDR1 LNHDA and CDR2 SQIVND (reference sequence). CDR3 length: 14 residues. The CDR3 sequence: CASSTGTGRGEQFF. In nucleotides, the CDR3 is TGTGCCAGTAGTACCGGGACAGGACGAGGTGAGCAGTTCTTC.

This chain uses TRBV6-6 with TRBJ2-5, with D unresolved. There are 12 residues in the CDR3. Trimming shortened V by 8 bases and J by 7 bases, and 14 bases separated the two germline ends. Germline CDR1 and CDR2: MNHNY and SVGAGI (reference sequence). CDR3 sequence (DNA): TGTGCCAGCGACTTTGGGGTGGGGACCCAGTACTTC. Translated, it gives CASDFGVGTQYF.

The chain recombines TRBV13 with TRBJ2-7; TRBD2 is a possible D gene (6 bases). The CDR3 totals 17 residues. Germline V gene sequence: CDR1 PRHDT, CDR2 FYEKMQ (reference sequence). The V and J ends lost 3 bases and 3 bases respectively, with 21 bases between them. The CDR3 bases are TGTGCCAGCAGCTTTCCCCAGAACCCGATGGGGGGCTACGAGCAGTACTTC. This translates into CASSFPQNPMGGYEQYF.

This rearrangement joins TRBV7-2 to TRBJ2-1, with 8 bases lining up with TRBD2. V lost 7 bases to trimming and J lost 9 bases; unmatched junction nucleotides: 11. This CDR3 has 14 amino acids. Germline values: CDR1 SGHTA, CDR2 FQGNSA. CDR3 nucleotides: TGTGCCAGCAAAACGGGAGGGCCATGGGTTGAGCAGTTCTTC. It codes for CASKTGGPWVEQFF. Full variable domain (rest looked up from reference TRBV7-2 and TRBJ2-1): GAGVSQSPSNKVTEKGKDVELRCDPISGHTALYWYRQSLGQGLEFLIYFQGNSAPDKSGLPSDRFSAERTGGSVSTLTIQRTQQEDSAVYLCASKTGGPWVEQFFGPGTRLTVL.

J is TRBJ1-2 and V is TRBV18, with TRBD1 identical over 11 bases. This CDR3 region has 14 residues. The germline gives CDR1 KGHSH, CDR2 LQKENI. V was clipped by 6 bases and J by 7 bases; unmatched bases: 7. For the CDR3, the DNA is TGTGCCAGCTCGCCTGCCGGGACAGGGGGTGGCTACACCTTC. Residues: CASSPAGTGGGYTF. Using reference TRBV18 and TRBJ1-2 for the parts outside the CDR3, the full variable domain is NAGVMQNPRHLVRRRGQEARLRCSPMKGHSHVYWYRQLPEEGLKFMVYLQKENIIDESGMPKERFSAEFPKEGPSILRIQQVVRGDSAAYFCASSPAGTGGGYTFGSGTRLTVV.

This clone has only a few counts. The rearrangement uses TRBV18 and TRBJ2-7, with TRBD1 identical over 8 bases. V was pared by 3 bases and J by 5 bases, with 6 bases of the junction left unmatched. The germline CDR1 and CDR2 sequences are KGHSH and LQKENI. There are 14 residues in the CDR3. This CDR3 reads CASSPTDRDHEQYF. The CDR3 nucleotides read TGTGCCAGCTCACCGACGGACAGGGACCACGAGCAGTACTTC.

This clone has just one count. The chain employs TRBV14 and TRBJ1-1; D unresolved. V lost 0 bases and J 3 bases, leaving 11 bases between the germline ends. The germline V gene encodes CDR1 SGHDN and CDR2 FVKESK. The CDR3 has 15 amino acids. CDR3 bases: TGTGCCAGCAGCCAAGATGTGAGGTCTTACACTGAAGCTTTCTTT. Residues: CASSQDVRSYTEAFF.

This clone occurred once. This sequence joins TRBV5-6 and TRBJ2-7, with D perhaps matching TRBD1 (5 bases). Germline-derived CDR1 and CDR2 are SGHDT and YYEEEE. Trimming cost V 0 bases and J 4 bases, with 11 bases left between them. The CDR3 runs to 14 residues. The CDR3 region has the DNA TGTGCCAGCAGCTTGGGACAGAAGGAATACGAGCAGTACTTC. Protein product: CASSLGQKEYEQYF.

The CDR3 protein is CASSRDREETQYF. CDR3 bases: TGTGCCAGCAGTAGGGACAGGGAAGAGACCCAGTACTTC. The chain links TRBV6-5 to TRBJ2-5; 9 positions agree with TRBD1. CDR1 MNHEY and CDR2 SVGAGI come from the germline V gene. The CDR3 extends over 13 amino acids. Unmatched junction bases numbered 1, after V lost 5 bases and J lost 3 bases.

This clone turned up a few times. The chain recombines TRBV27 with TRBJ2-2; no reliable D call. The ends were cut back, 2 bases at V and 7 bases at J, with 8 bases in the middle. The CDR3 runs 13 residues. The germline gives CDR1 MNHEY, CDR2 SMNVEV (reference sequence). The CDR3 nucleotides read TGTGCCAGCAGTTTAAGTCTTGGCGGGGAGCTGTTTTTT. Translating gives CASSLSLGGELFF.

V gene TRBV7-8 combines with J gene TRBJ2-7; D is unresolved. V gave up 1 base and J gave up 2 bases, with 9 bases separating them. Germline V gene data show CDR1 as SGHVS and CDR2 as FQNEAQ. CDR3 length: 14 amino acids. The CDR3 region is CASSLGRPPYEQYF. Here the CDR3 DNA reads TGTGCCAGCAGCTTAGGACGACCTCCCTACGAGCAGTACTTC.

The chain recombines TRBV30 with TRBJ1-3; no definite D call. This CDR3 has 14 amino acids. V lost 0 bases and J 0 bases, leaving 6 bases between the germline ends. Germline V gene data show CDR1 as GTSNPN and CDR2 as SVGIG (reference sequence). CDR3 protein: CAWSVLHSGNTIYF. CDR3 DNA sequence: TGTGCCTGGAGTGTACTCCACTCTGGAAACACCATATATTTT.

The V and J genes are TRBV5-6 and TRBJ1-4; D unresolved. CDR3 length equals 17 residues. Germline CDR1 is SGHDT and CDR2 is YYEEEE. Trimming removed 3 bases from V and 0 bases from J, with 15 bases in between. CDR3 DNA: TGTGCCAGCAGCTCCCTGGACGTACCGGCAACTAATGAAAAACTGTTTTTT. Translated, it gives CASSSLDVPATNEKLFF.

This chain links TRBV7-8 with TRBJ2-5, with D possibly being TRBD1 or TRBD2 (5 bases each). The DNA matches TRBJ2-7 better at its end, which makes the J call doubtful. CDR1 is SGHVS, CDR2 FQNEAQ, per germline. This CDR3 is 14 amino acids long. CDR3 sequence (DNA): TGTGCCAGCAGCTCGGGACCAGGATCGGACGAGCAGTACTTC. Protein: CASSSGPGSDEQYF.

The rearrangement uses TRBV18 and TRBJ2-1, with D maybe TRBD1 (6 bases). CDR1 KGHSH and CDR2 LQKENI come from the germline V gene. The V end lost 3 bases, the J end lost 1 base, and 13 bases lay between the germline ends. This CDR3 is 16 amino acids long. CDR3 region: CASSPLRGSSYNEQFF. CDR3 nucleotides: TGTGCCAGCTCACCCCTCAGGGGCAGTTCCTACAATGAGCAGTTCTTC.

This chain uses TRBV5-1 with TRBJ2-7; D may be TRBD1 (6 bases). This CDR3 spans 15 amino acids. Per the germline V gene, CDR1 is SGHRS and CDR2 is YFSETQ. V dropped 0 bases and J dropped 3 bases, with 13 bases sitting between them. Written as DNA, the CDR3 is TGCGCCAGCAGCTTGGGGCAGGGGACCGACTACGAGCAGTACTTC. Protein: CASSLGQGTDYEQYF.